These 9 T cell receptor beta chains came from one sample sequenced in a study of long-term antiretroviral therapy in people with HIV. Survey-level resolution applied to immunoSEQ assay v3.0. Sequencing was performed with immunoSEQ multiplex PCR; in TCRdb, only in-frame clones are kept and a portion is missing. This sample has 20,000 to 25,000 clones, with over 70% found just once. The starting material was unsorted PBMCs, obtained 1.2 years after starting antiretroviral therapy. The receptors here all came from a woman aged 40 to 50 with HIV.

The chain couples TRBV7-9 to TRBJ2-7; D not certain. This CDR3 is built from 15 residues. V was clipped by 5 bases and J by 0 bases, with 14 bases between them. The germline V gene has CDR1 SEHNR and CDR2 FQNEAQ (reference sequence). The CDR3 sequence: CASSLGPTYSYEQYF. In nucleotides, the CDR3 is TGTGCCAGCAGCCTAGGGCCTACCTACTCCTACGAGCAGTACTTC. The full variable domain, with the rest looked up from reference TRBV7-9 and TRBJ2-7, is DTGVSQNPRHKITKRGQNVTFRCDPISEHNRLYWYRQTLGQGPEFLTYFQNEAQLEKSRLLSDRFSAERPKGSFSTLEIQRTEQGDSAMYLCASSLGPTYSYEQYFGPGTRLTVT.

The chain combines TRBV6-6 with TRBJ2-3, with 11 bases fitting TRBD2. The CDR3 totals 16 residues. J gave up 4 bases and V 6 bases, and 9 bases lay outside the gene matches. Per germline, CDR1 MNHNY and CDR2 SVGAGI (reference sequence). The CDR3 here is CASSQLAGALADTQYF. CDR3 nucleotides: TGTGCCAGCAGCCAACTAGCGGGAGCTCTGGCAGATACGCAGTATTTT.

The chain carries TRBV19 and TRBJ2-6; D unresolved. Trimming removed 0 bases from V and 4 bases from J, with 13 bases in between. Germline assignment: CDR1 LNHDA and CDR2 SQIVND (reference sequence). The CDR3 covers 17 residues. CDR3 bases: TGTGCCAGTAGTATAGAGGGCGCGTCAGCGGGGGCCAACGTCCTGACTTTC. Amino acid sequence: CASSIEGASAGANVLTF.

This clone was found a few times. This chain links TRBV6-5 with TRBJ1-2, with D perhaps matching TRBD1 (5 bases). Trimming left V 5 bases short and J 3 bases short, with 10 bases between. Germline values: CDR1 MNHEY, CDR2 SVGAGI. The CDR3 covers 13 residues. The CDR3 coding sequence is TGTGCCAGCAGTCGGACATTAGACTATGGCTACACCTTC. Amino acid sequence: CASSRTLDYGYTF.

This clone has a single count. The rearrangement uses TRBV18 and TRBJ1-2, with 7 nucleotides matching TRBD1. Germline values: CDR1 KGHSH, CDR2 LQKENI. With V trimmed by 4 bases and J by 4 bases, 6 bases remained unmatched. The CDR3 spans 14 residues. CDR3 coding DNA: TGTGCCAGCTCACGAGGGACAGATACCTATGGCTACACCTTC. Its protein product is CASSRGTDTYGYTF.

This chain joins TRBV5-1 and TRBJ1-4, with D hard to call. CDR1 SGHRS and CDR2 YFSETQ come from the germline V gene. V was shortened by 4 bases and J by 4 bases, with 11 bases between the two germline ends. The CDR3 length is 14 residues. DNA of the CDR3: TGCGCCAGCAGCCGCACTGGGCTTAATGAAAAACTGTTTTTT. It yields the protein CASSRTGLNEKLFF.

The chain is built from TRBV29-1 and TRBJ2-7; D is ambiguous. The ends were cut back, 0 bases at V and 6 bases at J, with 15 bases in the middle. The germline CDR1 and CDR2 sequences are SQVTM and ANQGSEA. This CDR3 has 14 amino acids. The CDR3 sequence is CSVEDPLPSAEQYF. The CDR3 bases are TGCAGCGTTGAAGATCCCCTTCCCTCAGCCGAGCAGTACTTC.

This clone was detected only once. In nucleotides, the CDR3 is TGTGCCAGCAGCTCGGGACTTAAGATCTACGAGCAGTACTTC. This gives the protein CASSSGLKIYEQYF. The chain recombines TRBV7-9 with TRBJ2-7; perhaps TRBD2 as D (6 bases). Germline-derived CDR1 and CDR2 are SEHNR and FQNEAQ (reference sequence). This CDR3 is built from 14 residues. V was clipped by 4 bases and J by 3 bases, with 13 bases between them.

This rearrangement joins TRBV7-2 to TRBJ2-2; TRBD1 matches 8 bases. V was clipped by 6 bases and J by 4 bases; unmatched bases: 7. Per germline, CDR1 SGHTA and CDR2 FQGNSA. This CDR3 has 15 amino acids. CDR3 protein: CASRPQGAGTGELFF. In DNA form, the CDR3 reads TGTGCCAGCAGGCCCCAGGGGGCGGGCACCGGGGAGCTGTTTTTT.